This T cell receptor (beta chain) was recorded in a study of T cell responses to AZD1222 COVID-19 vaccine. Findings and limits, study-wide: Researchers took repertoire samples only after the peak T cell response had come.

On this clone itself: What it binds is not known.

The V gene lost 6 bases and the J gene lost 4 bases, with 18 bases spanning the gap. The CDR3 is 15 amino acids. Germline V CDR1 and CDR2: SGHTA, FQGNSA. The method was immunoSEQ multiplex PCR; TCRdb's version includes in-frame clones alone and lacks a portion of them. This table holds more than 110,000 clones, 70% to 90% found once. This receptor was identified in an adult in good health. Sequenced material: peripheral blood, taken on day 0 of AZD1222 vaccination. V and J are TRBV7-2 and TRBJ1-2; D ambiguous. This chain's CDR3 is CASRSEVGRSYGYTF. CDR3 nucleotides: TGTGCCAGCAGGTCCGAAGTGGGAAGGTCCTATGGCTACACCTTC.